These 20 T cell receptor beta chains were sequenced from one sample in a study of blood T cell repertoires in COVID-19 (dated by TCRdb to 2020 to 2021). The method behind the library was the immunoSEQ multiplex PCR assay. Entries here come from immuneACCESS through TCRdb and include only in-frame sequences with V and J called. Some clones fail to appear in such tables; in the studies checked, an unresolved V gene covers under half of the shortfall, and the cause of the remainder is unknown. This sample is represented by approximately 350,000 clones; more than 75% of them were singletons. The top ten clonotypes cover around 6% of the sample. The sample taken for sequencing was peripheral blood. The receptors were sampled from a woman in her forties or fifties with COVID-19, enrolled during active disease.

The chain couples TRBV5-1 to TRBJ2-1; the D is unclear. The CDR3 is 15 residues long. The germline V and J ends were trimmed by 0 bases and 6 bases, with 13 bases remaining between them. Germline V gives CDR1 SGHRS, CDR2 YFSETQ. This chain's CDR3 is CASSLASGLGNEQFF. The CDR3 nucleotides read TGCGCCAGCAGCTTGGCTTCAGGTTTGGGCAATGAGCAGTTCTTC.

The chain combines TRBV18 with TRBJ2-2; 7 bases agree with TRBD2. This CDR3 contains 15 residues. The J segment lost 3 bases and the V segment lost 3 bases, leaving 4 bases of the junction unmatched. The V gene's germline CDR1 is KGHSH and CDR2 LQKENI. The CDR3 loop is CASSPGLEDTGELFF. DNA for the CDR3: TGTGCCAGCTCACCCGGACTAGAAGACACCGGGGAGCTGTTTTTT.

V gene TRBV5-1 combines with J gene TRBJ2-3, with TRBD1 matching over 7 bases. The CDR3 is 15 amino acids. The V segment lost 0 bases and the J segment 6 bases; nucleotides outside the gene matches: 7. Germline CDR1 and CDR2: SGHRS and YFSETQ. The CDR3 DNA reads TGCGCCAGCAGCTTGGCCGCGCAGGGGGAGGATACGCAGTATTTT. Translated, it gives CASSLAAQGEDTQYF.

This chain connects TRBV5-4 to TRBJ2-2, with D perhaps TRBD1 (6 bases). V lost 2 bases and J lost 7, with 21 bases in between. This CDR3 is 17 amino acids long. Germline CDR1 reads SGHNT; CDR2 reads YYREEE (reference sequence). The CDR3 nucleotides read TGTGCCAGCAGCTTCTTGGTGGGGGCTTTGTATGGCGGGGAGCTGTTTTTT. It is translated as CASSFLVGALYGGELFF.

This sequence joins TRBV14 and TRBJ2-7; 8 positions match TRBD2. Germline-derived CDR1 and CDR2 are SGHDN and FVKESK. V was clipped by 8 bases and J by 5 bases; unmatched bases: 11. The CDR3 is 14 residues long. Here the CDR3 reads CASSAGVGIDEQYF. The CDR3 DNA sequence: TGTGCCAGCTCAGCGGGAGTTGGCATCGACGAGCAGTACTTC.

The chain links TRBV19 to TRBJ2-6; no clear D. This CDR3 has 15 amino acids. The germline V gene encodes CDR1 LNHDA and CDR2 SQIVND (reference sequence). V was shortened by 2 bases and J by 0 bases, with 5 bases between the two germline ends. The CDR3 DNA follows: TGTGCCAGTAGTATAATGAGCTCTGGGGCCAACGTCCTGACTTTC. It yields the protein CASSIMSSGANVLTF.

This chain joins TRBV6-5 and TRBJ1-5, with 10 bases matching TRBD1. CDR1 and CDR2 (germline): MNHEY, SVGAGI. The CDR3 is made up of 15 amino acids. The junction had 2 bases not matched to a gene; V was cut back by 0 bases and J by 6 bases. CDR3 protein: CASSYSRDRGQPQHF. The CDR3 DNA is TGTGCCAGCAGTTACTCGAGGGACAGGGGTCAGCCCCAGCATTTT.

Only one count was recorded for this clone. This chain links TRBV10-3 with TRBJ1-4; no firm D call. The CDR3 length is 16 residues. Trimming shortened V by 0 bases and J by 7 bases, and 15 bases separated the two germline ends. Germline V gives CDR1 ENHRY, CDR2 SYGVKD. The CDR3 protein is CAISESSSLSREKLFF. DNA of the CDR3: TGTGCCATCAGTGAGTCGAGTAGTCTTTCCCGTGAAAAACTGTTTTTT.

This chain joins TRBV2 and TRBJ2-7; 12 nucleotides line up with TRBD2. The length of the CDR3 is 15 residues. V was clipped by 4 bases and J by 3 bases; unmatched bases: 4. Germline V gene sequence: CDR1 SNHLY, CDR2 FYNNEI. The CDR3, as DNA: TGTGCCAGCAGTGCGACTAGCGGGAGTTTCTACGAGCAGTACTTC. Its protein product is CASSATSGSFYEQYF.

The chain recombines TRBV7-9 with TRBJ2-1; a weak D match, TRBD2 (6 bases). The V end was cut by 1 base, the J end by 2 bases, with 6 bases between. Germline V gives CDR1 SEHNR, CDR2 FQNEAQ (reference sequence). The CDR3 runs 14 residues. The CDR3 spells CASSLGGTYNEQFF. CDR3 coding DNA: TGTGCCAGCAGCTTAGGCGGGACCTACAATGAGCAGTTCTTC. The full variable domain, with the rest looked up from reference TRBV7-9 and TRBJ2-1, is DTGVSQNPRHKITKRGQNVTFRCDPISEHNRLYWYRQTLGQGPEFLTYFQNEAQLEKSRLLSDRFSAERPKGSFSTLEIQRTEQGDSAMYLCASSLGGTYNEQFFGPGTRLTVL.

This chain connects TRBV11-2 to TRBJ1-2; 9 nucleotides align to TRBD1. Losses at the gene ends were 5 bases for V and 7 bases for J; bases not matched to a gene: 8. The CDR3 covers 14 residues. CDR1 and CDR2 (germline): SGHAT, FQNNGV. CDR3 nucleotide sequence: TGTGCCAGCAGCGCGGGACAGGGATTCGTTGGCTACACCTTC. This encodes CASSAGQGFVGYTF. Supplemented by reference TRBV11-2 and TRBJ1-2, the full variable domain reads EAGVAQSPRYKIIEKRQSVAFWCNPISGHATLYWYQQILGQGPKLLIQFQNNGVVDDSQLPKDRFSAERLKGVDSTLKIQPAKLEDSAVYLCASSAGQGFVGYTFGSGTRLTVV.

This chain connects TRBV30 to TRBJ2-2; tentative D call: TRBD2 (5 bases). Looked up from germline, CDR1 is GTSNPN and CDR2 is SVGIG (reference sequence). The length of the CDR3 is 13 residues. Trimming stripped 4 bases from V and 5 bases from J, with 11 bases between. The CDR3 DNA follows: TGTGCCTGGAAGGGAGTAGTAACCGGGGAGCTGTTTTTT. Translation: CAWKGVVTGELFF.

This chain links TRBV7-7 with TRBJ2-2; 10 bases are a match to TRBD2. Germline V gene lookup returns CDR1 SSHAT and CDR2 FNYEAQ (reference sequence). Trimming cost V 5 bases and J 7 bases; bases outside gene matches: 13. There are 17 residues in the CDR3. CDR3 in DNA: TGTGCCAGCAGCCCCGTTTCGCTAGCGGGAGCATTCGGGGAGCTGTTTTTT. Translated: CASSPVSLAGAFGELFF.

The rearrangement uses TRBV19 and TRBJ1-1; perhaps TRBD1 as D (5 bases). The V end lost 11 bases, the J end lost 3 bases, and 13 bases lay between the germline ends. Germline V gene lookup returns CDR1 LNHDA and CDR2 SQIVND (reference sequence). The CDR3 has 12 residues. CDR3 nucleotides: TGTGCCGCGATAGACAGATACACTGAAGCTTTCTTT. Protein: CAAIDRYTEAFF.

The J gene is TRBJ2-4, the V gene TRBV5-1; D ambiguous. CDR1 and CDR2 (germline): SGHRS, YFSETQ. V lost 4 bases, J lost 6 bases, and 11 bases lay in between. There are 13 residues in the CDR3. DNA for the CDR3: TGCGCCAGCAGCCTTGGGCATGCAAACATTCAGTACTTC. Encoded protein: CASSLGHANIQYF.

V usage is TRBV5-1 and J usage is TRBJ1-3; the D gene is possibly TRBD1 (5 bases). This CDR3 is 15 amino acids long. Deletions cut 0 bases from V and 3 bases from J, with 10 bases between. Germline assignment: CDR1 SGHRS and CDR2 YFSETQ. Here the CDR3 DNA reads TGCGCCAGCAGCTTGGATACAGGACGTGGAAACACCATATATTTT. Translating gives CASSLDTGRGNTIYF.

This clone was picked up one time. The rearrangement links TRBV15 to TRBJ2-3; D is unresolved. Germline CDR1 is LNHNV and CDR2 is YYDKDF (reference sequence). V was shortened by 0 bases and J by 3 bases, with 19 bases between the two germline ends. The CDR3 is 18 amino acids. CDR3 DNA: TGTGCCACCAGCAGAGATAGCCTCCAAAGCAAGGTGACAGATACGCAGTATTTT. Its protein is CATSRDSLQSKVTDTQYF.

The chain recombines TRBV14 with TRBJ2-1, with TRBD2 as a possible D gene (5 bases). From germline, CDR1 is SGHDN and CDR2 FVKESK. This CDR3 contains 15 residues. V was shortened by 2 bases and J by 10 bases, with 18 bases between the two germline ends. The CDR3 sequence is CASSQYGSVSGEQFF. CDR3 nucleotides: TGTGCCAGCAGCCAATATGGTAGCGTTTCGGGAGAGCAGTTCTTC.

The chain joins TRBV19 to TRBJ2-6, with TRBD1 as a possible D gene (6 bases). V was cut by 1 base and J by 0 bases, with 10 bases left in between. The CDR3 runs to 17 residues. Germline V gene sequence: CDR1 LNHDA, CDR2 SQIVND (reference sequence). The CDR3 loop reads CASSIVTGSSGANVLTF. The CDR3 DNA sequence: TGTGCCAGTAGTATAGTAACAGGGAGCTCTGGGGCCAACGTCCTGACTTTC.

The rearrangement uses TRBV30 and TRBJ1-5; no firm D call. Trimming took 2 bases from V and 2 from J, leaving 16 bases between them. The length of the CDR3 is 16 residues. CDR1 and CDR2 from the germline V gene are GTSNPN and SVGIG (reference sequence). CDR3 region: CAWSWGGMGGNQPQHF. In DNA form, the CDR3 reads TGTGCCTGGAGTTGGGGAGGTATGGGTGGCAATCAGCCCCAGCATTTT.